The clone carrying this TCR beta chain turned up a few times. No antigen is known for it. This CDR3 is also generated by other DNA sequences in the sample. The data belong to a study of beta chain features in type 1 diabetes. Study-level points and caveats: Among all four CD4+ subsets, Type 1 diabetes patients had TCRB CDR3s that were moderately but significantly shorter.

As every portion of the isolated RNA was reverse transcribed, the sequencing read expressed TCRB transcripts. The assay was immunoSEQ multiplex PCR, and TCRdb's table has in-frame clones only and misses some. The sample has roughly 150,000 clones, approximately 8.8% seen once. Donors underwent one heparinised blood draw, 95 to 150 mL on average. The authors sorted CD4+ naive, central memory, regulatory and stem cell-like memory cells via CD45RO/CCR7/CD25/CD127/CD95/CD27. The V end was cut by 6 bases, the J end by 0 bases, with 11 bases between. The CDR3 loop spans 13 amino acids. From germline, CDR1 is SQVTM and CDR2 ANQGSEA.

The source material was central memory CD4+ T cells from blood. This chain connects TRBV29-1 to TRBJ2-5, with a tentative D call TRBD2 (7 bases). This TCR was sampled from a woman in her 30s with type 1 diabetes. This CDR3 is CSVEGGNQETQYF. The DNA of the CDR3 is TGCAGCGTCGAGGGGGGGAACCAAGAGACCCAGTACTTC.